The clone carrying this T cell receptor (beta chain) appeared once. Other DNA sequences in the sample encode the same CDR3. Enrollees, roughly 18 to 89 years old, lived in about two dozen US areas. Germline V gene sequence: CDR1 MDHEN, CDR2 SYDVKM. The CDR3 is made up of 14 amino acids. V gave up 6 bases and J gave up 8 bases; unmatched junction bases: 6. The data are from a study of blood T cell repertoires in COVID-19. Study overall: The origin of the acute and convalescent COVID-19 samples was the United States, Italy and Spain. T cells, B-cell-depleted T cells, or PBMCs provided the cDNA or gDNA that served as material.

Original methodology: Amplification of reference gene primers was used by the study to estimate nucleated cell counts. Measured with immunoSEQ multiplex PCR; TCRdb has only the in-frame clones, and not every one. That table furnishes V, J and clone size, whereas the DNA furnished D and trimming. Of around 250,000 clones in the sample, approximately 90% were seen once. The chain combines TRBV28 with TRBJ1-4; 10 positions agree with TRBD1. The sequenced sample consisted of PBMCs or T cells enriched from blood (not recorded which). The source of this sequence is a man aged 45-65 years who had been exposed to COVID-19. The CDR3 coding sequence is TGTGCCAGCAGCCAGGGACAGGGGAGGGAAAAACTGTTTTTT. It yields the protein CASSQGQGREKLFF.